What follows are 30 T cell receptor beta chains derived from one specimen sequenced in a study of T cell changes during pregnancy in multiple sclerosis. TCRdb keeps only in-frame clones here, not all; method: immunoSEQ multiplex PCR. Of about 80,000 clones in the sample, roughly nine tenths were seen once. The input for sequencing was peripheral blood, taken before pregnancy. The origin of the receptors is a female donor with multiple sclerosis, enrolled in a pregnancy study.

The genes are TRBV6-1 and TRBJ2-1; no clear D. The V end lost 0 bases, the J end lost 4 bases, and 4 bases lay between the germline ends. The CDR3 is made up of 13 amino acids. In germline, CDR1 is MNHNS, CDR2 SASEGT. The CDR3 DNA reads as TGTGCCAGCAGTGAAGCGAGTTACAATGAGCAGTTCTTC. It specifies CASSEASYNEQFF.

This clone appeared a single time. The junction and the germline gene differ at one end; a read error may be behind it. CDR3 in amino acids: CASSRRQGPGNEQFF. The DNA for the CDR3 is TGTGCTAGCAGCCGCCGACAGGGCCCAGGGAATGAGCAGTTCTTC. The rearrangement links TRBV7-7 to TRBJ2-1, with TRBD1 matching over 7 bases. The CDR3 runs 15 residues. Germline V CDR1 and CDR2: SSHAT, FNYEAQ (reference sequence).

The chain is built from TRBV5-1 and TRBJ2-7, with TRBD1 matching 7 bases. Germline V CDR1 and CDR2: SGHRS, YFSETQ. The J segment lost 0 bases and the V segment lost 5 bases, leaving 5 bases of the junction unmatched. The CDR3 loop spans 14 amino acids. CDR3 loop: CASRIGTASYEQYF. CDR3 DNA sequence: TGCGCCAGCAGGATCGGGACAGCCTCCTACGAGCAGTACTTC.

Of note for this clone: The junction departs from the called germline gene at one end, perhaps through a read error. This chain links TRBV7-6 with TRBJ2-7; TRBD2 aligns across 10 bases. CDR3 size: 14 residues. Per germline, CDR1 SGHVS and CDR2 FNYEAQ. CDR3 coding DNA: TGTGCCAGCAGCCTAGCGGGAGCTACCTACGAGCAGTACTTC. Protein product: CASSLAGATYEQYF.

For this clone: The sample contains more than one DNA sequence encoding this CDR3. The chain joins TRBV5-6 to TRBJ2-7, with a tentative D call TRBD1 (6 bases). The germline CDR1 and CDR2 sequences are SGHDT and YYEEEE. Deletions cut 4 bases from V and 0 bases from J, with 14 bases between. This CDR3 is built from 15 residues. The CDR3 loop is CASSPGTPSSYEQYF. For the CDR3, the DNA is TGTGCCAGCAGCCCCGGGACACCAAGCTCCTACGAGCAGTACTTC.

The CDR3 region has the DNA TGTGCCAGCAGCTTAGGGGGACTAGCGGGACGGGGGATTGAGCAGTTCTTC. Its translation: CASSLGGLAGRGIEQFF. This chain links TRBV11-2 with TRBJ2-1; 13 bases map to TRBD2. CDR3 length: 17 residues. Germline CDR1 is SGHAT and CDR2 is FQNNGV. With 1 base clipped from V and 9 bases from J, the junction kept 9 bases outside the gene matches.

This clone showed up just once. The CDR3 DNA sequence: TGTGCCAGCAGTTTATACGGGGCCTACGAGCAGTACTTC. Translation: CASSLYGAYEQYF. The rearrangement uses TRBV27 and TRBJ2-7, with D tentatively TRBD2 (5 bases). Trimming cost V 1 base and J 2 bases, with 6 bases left between them. Germline-derived CDR1 and CDR2 are MNHEY and SMNVEV (reference sequence). The CDR3 is 13 residues long.

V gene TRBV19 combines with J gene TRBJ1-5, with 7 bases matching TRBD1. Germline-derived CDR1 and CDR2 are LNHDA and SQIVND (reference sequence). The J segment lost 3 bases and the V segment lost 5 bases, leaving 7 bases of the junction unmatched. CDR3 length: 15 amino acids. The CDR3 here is CASSPSTGSNQPQHF. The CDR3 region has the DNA TGTGCCAGTAGTCCCTCGACAGGGTCCAATCAGCCCCAGCATTTT.

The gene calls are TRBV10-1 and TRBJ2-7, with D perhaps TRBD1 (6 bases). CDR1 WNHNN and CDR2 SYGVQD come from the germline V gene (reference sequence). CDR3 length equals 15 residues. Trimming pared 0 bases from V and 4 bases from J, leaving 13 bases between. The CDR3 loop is CASSESNREGYEQYF. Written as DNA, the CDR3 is TGCGCCAGCAGTGAGTCGAACAGGGAAGGGTACGAGCAGTACTTC.

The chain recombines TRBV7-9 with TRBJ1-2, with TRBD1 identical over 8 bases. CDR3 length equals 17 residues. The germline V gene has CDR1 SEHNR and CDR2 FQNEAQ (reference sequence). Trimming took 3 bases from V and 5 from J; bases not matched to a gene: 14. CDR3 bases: TGTGCCAGCAGCTTTTCGGGCGGACAGGGTGGCGGGTATGGCTACACCTTC. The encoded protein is CASSFSGGQGGGYGYTF. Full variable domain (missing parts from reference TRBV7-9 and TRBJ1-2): DTGVSQNPRHKITKRGQNVTFRCDPISEHNRLYWYRQTLGQGPEFLTYFQNEAQLEKSRLLSDRFSAERPKGSFSTLEIQRTEQGDSAMYLCASSFSGGQGGGYGYTFGSGTRLTVV.

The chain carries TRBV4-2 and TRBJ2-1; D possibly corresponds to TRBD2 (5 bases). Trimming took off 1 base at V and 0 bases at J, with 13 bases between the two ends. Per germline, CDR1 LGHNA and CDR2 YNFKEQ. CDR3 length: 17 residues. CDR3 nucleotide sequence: TGTGCCAGCAGCCAAGGGGAAGCGGAGGACTCCTACAATGAGCAGTTCTTC. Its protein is CASSQGEAEDSYNEQFF.

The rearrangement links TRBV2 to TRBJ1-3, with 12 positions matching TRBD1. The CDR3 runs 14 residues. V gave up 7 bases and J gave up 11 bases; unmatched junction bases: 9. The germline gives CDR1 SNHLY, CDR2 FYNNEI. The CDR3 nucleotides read TGTGCCAGCACCTGGGACAGGGGGCGAGTTTCCATATATTTT. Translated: CASTWDRGRVSIYF. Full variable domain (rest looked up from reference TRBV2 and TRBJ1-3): EPEVTQTPSHQVTQMGQEVILRCVPISNHLYFYWYRQILGQKVEFLVSFYNNEISEKSEIFDDQFSVERPDGSNFTLKIRSTKLEDSAMYFCASTWDRGRVSIYFGEGSWLTVV.

CDR3 residues: CASSPGQGSSYEQYF. The CDR3 coding sequence is TGTGCCAGCAGCCCTGGGCAGGGGTCTTCCTACGAGCAGTACTTC. This sequence joins TRBV7-8 and TRBJ2-7; possibly TRBD1 for D (6 bases). This CDR3 has 15 amino acids. Germline assignment: CDR1 SGHVS and CDR2 FQNEAQ. Trimming removed 5 bases at V and 1 base at J, with 15 bases between.

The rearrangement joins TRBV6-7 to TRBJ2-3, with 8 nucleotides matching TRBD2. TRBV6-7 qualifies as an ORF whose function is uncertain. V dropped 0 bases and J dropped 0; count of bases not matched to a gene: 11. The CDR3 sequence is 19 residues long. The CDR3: CASSYSISGEGVSTDTQYF. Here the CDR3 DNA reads TGTGCCAGCAGTTACTCGATTAGCGGGGAGGGGGTGAGCACAGATACGCAGTATTTT.

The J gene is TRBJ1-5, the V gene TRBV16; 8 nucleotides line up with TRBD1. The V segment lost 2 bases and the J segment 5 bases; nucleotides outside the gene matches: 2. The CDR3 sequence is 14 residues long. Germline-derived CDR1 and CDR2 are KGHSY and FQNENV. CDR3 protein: CASSQAGQDQPQHF. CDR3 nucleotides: TGTGCCAGCAGCCAAGCGGGACAGGATCAGCCCCAGCATTTT.

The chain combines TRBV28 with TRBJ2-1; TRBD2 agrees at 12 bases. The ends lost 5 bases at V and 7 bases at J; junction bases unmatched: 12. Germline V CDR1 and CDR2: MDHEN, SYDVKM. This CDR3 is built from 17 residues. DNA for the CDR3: TGTGCCAGCAGTCCCCCCTCAACTAGCGGGAGGAGGAATGAGCAGTTCTTC. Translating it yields CASSPPSTSGRRNEQFF.

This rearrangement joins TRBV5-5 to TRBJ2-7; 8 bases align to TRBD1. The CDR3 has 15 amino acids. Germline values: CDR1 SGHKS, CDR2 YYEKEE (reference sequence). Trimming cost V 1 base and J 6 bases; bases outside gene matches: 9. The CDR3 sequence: CASSLLMGQAVEQYF. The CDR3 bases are TGTGCCAGCAGCTTGTTGATGGGACAGGCGGTCGAGCAGTACTTC. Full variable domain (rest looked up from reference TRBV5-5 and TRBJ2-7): DAGVTQSPTHLIKTRGQQVTLRCSPISGHKSVSWYQQVLGQGPQFIFQYYEKEERGRGNFPDRFSARQFPNYSSELNVNALLLGDSALYLCASSLLMGQAVEQYFGPGTRLTVT.

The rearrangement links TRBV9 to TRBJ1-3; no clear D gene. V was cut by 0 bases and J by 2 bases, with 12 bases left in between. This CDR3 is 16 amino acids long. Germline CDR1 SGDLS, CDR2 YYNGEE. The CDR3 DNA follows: TGTGCCAGCAGCGTAGGAGAGGGATCGGCTGGAAACACCATATATTTT. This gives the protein CASSVGEGSAGNTIYF.

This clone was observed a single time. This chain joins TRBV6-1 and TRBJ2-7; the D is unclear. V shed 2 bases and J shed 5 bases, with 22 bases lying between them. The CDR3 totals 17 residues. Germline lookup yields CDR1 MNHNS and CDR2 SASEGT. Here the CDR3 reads CASSEQVFSYLRHEQYF. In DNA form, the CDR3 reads TGTGCCAGCAGTGAACAGGTTTTCTCGTATCTCCGACACGAGCAGTACTTC.

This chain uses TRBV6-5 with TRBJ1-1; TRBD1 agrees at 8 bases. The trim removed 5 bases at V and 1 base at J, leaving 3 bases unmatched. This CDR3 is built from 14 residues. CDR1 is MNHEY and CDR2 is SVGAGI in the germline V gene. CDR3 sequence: CASSDGTGNTEAFF. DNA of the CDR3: TGTGCCAGCAGTGACGGGACAGGGAACACTGAAGCTTTCTTT.

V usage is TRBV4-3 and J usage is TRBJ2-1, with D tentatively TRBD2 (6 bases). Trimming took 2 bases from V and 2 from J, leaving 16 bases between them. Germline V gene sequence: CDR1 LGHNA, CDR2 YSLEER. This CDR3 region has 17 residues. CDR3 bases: TGCGCCAGCAGCCAATCCCCTAGACTAGGAACCTACAATGAGCAGTTCTTC. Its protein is CASSQSPRLGTYNEQFF.

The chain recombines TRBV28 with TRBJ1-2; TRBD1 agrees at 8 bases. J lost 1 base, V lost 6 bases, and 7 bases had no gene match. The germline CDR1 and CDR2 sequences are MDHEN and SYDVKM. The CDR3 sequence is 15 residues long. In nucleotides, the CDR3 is TGTGCCAGCAGACGACAGGGGCTTGGTAACTATGGCTACACCTTC. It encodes CASRRQGLGNYGYTF.

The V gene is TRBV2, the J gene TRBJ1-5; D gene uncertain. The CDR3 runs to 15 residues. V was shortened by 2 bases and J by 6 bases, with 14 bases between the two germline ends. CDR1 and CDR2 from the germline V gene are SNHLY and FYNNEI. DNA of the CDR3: TGTGCCAGCAGTGAACAGCCCGTTGGAGGTCAGCCCCAGCATTTT. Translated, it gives CASSEQPVGGQPQHF.

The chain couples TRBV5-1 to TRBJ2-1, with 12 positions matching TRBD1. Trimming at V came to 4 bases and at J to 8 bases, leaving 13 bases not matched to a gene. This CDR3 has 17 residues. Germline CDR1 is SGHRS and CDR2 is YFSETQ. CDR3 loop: CASSTHPGQGAGDEQFF. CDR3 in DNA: TGCGCCAGCAGCACCCACCCGGGACAGGGGGCGGGAGATGAGCAGTTCTTC.

The CDR3 is CASSLGGSLKEQYF. The CDR3, as DNA: TGTGCCAGCAGCCTAGGAGGCAGCCTTAAGGAGCAGTACTTC. The V call is TRBV6-5, the J call TRBJ2-7; a weak D match, TRBD2 (5 bases). Germline assignment: CDR1 MNHEY and CDR2 SVGAGI. Trimming removed 6 bases from V and 7 bases from J, with 19 bases in between. CDR3 length equals 14 residues.

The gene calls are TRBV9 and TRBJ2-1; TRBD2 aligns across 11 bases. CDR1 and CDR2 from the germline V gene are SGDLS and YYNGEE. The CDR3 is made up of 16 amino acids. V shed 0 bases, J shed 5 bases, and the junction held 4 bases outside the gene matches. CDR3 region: CASSVEGGLADNEQFF. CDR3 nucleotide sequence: TGTGCCAGCAGCGTAGAAGGGGGACTAGCGGACAATGAGCAGTTCTTC.

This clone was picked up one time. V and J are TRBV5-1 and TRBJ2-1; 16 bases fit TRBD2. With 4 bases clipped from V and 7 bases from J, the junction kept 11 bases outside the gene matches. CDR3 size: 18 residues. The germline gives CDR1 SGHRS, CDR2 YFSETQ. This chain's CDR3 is CASSGGGLAGGPRNEQFF. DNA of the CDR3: TGCGCCAGCAGCGGGGGGGGACTAGCGGGAGGGCCGCGGAATGAGCAGTTCTTC. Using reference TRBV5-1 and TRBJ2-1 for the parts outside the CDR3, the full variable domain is KAGVTQTPRYLIKTRGQQVTLSCSPISGHRSVSWYQQTPGQGLQFLFEYFSETQRNKGNFPGRFSGRQFSNSRSEMNVSTLELGDSALYLCASSGGGLAGGPRNEQFFGPGTRLTVL.

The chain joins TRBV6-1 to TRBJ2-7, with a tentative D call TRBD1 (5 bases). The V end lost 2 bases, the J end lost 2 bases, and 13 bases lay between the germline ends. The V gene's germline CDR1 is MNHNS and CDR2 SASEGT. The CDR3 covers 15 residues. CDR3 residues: CASSEFGAEPYEQYF. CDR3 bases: TGTGCCAGCAGTGAATTTGGGGCTGAGCCCTACGAGCAGTACTTC.

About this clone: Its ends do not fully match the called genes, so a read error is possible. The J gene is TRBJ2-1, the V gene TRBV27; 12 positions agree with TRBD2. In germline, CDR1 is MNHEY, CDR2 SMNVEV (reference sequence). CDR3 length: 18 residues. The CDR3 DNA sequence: TGTGCCAGCAGTAGTGGACTAGCGGGATCCCTCCCCTACAGTGAGCAGTTCTTC. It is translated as CASSSGLAGSLPYSEQFF.

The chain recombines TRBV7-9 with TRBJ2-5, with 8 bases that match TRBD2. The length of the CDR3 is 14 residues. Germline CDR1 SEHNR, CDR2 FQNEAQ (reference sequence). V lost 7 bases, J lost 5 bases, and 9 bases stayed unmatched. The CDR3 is CASKAGAPGETQYF. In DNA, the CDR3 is TGTGCCAGCAAAGCGGGAGCCCCCGGGGAGACCCAGTACTTC.